Each of the 4 T cell receptor beta chains below was sequenced from the same sample in a study of blood T cell repertoires in COVID-19. Libraries were prepared by immunoSEQ multiplex PCR; TCRdb keeps only in-frame clonotypes and omits some of them. The sample includes about 140,000 clones, 70% to 85% seen only once; the top ten take approximately 10%. Sequencing was done on a sample of peripheral blood. These receptors were collected from a man between 60 and 75 years old with active or convalescent COVID-19.

This chain uses TRBV5-1 with TRBJ2-1; 14 bases match TRBD2. This CDR3 is built from 15 residues. Germline loops: CDR1 SGHRS, CDR2 YFSETQ. V lost 4 bases, J lost 6 bases, and 3 bases stayed unmatched. Here the CDR3 reads CASSATSGRANEQFF. In DNA form, the CDR3 reads TGCGCCAGCAGCGCGACTAGCGGGAGGGCCAATGAGCAGTTCTTC.

This clone was observed once. V gene TRBV5-8 combines with J gene TRBJ1-1; a weak D match, TRBD1 (5 bases). The CDR3 is made up of 15 amino acids. V was clipped by 1 base and J by 7 bases, with 17 bases between them. CDR1 SGHTS and CDR2 YDEGEE come from the germline V gene. The CDR3: CASSLRGTSIGEAFF. For the CDR3, the DNA is TGTGCCAGCAGCTTGCGGGGGACCTCAATTGGTGAAGCTTTCTTT.

V and J are TRBV6-6 and TRBJ2-3; no clear D gene. Germline CDR1 and CDR2: MNHNY and SVGAGI (reference sequence). The CDR3 covers 12 residues. V shed 3 bases and J shed 6 bases, with 7 bases lying between them. The CDR3 DNA sequence: TGTGCCAGCAGTTATTCCGGGGATACGCAGTATTTT. Amino acid sequence: CASSYSGDTQYF.

J is TRBJ2-2 and V is TRBV2; 14 nucleotides line up with TRBD2. This CDR3 region has 15 residues. Trimming at V came to 6 bases and at J to 4 bases, leaving 1 base not matched to a gene. CDR1 and CDR2 (germline): SNHLY, FYNNEI. The CDR3: CASSGTSGGTGELFF. The CDR3 bases are TGTGCCAGCAGCGGGACTAGCGGGGGCACCGGGGAGCTGTTTTTT. The full variable domain, in which reference TRBV2 and TRBJ2-2 provide the parts outside the CDR3, is EPEVTQTPSHQVTQMGQEVILRCVPISNHLYFYWYRQILGQKVEFLVSFYNNEISEKSEIFDDQFSVERPDGSNFTLKIRSTKLEDSAMYFCASSGTSGGTGELFFGEGSRLTVL.